These T cell receptor beta chains were read from a single sample in a study of shared clonotypes between healthy human individuals. This table comes from immunoSEQ multiplex PCR, and its TCRdb copy is limited to in-frame clones, with some not included. Of about 1.1 million clones listed, 75% to 85% are singletons. Input material: memory CD4+ T cells from PBMCs. The receptors were sampled from a man between 18 and 29 years old in good health. Some clones in this sample may be carry-over from other donors' samples. The CDR3 runs from the conserved cysteine through the conserved F or W. The order of the fields is clone size, J gene, V gene, D gene, CDR3 protein, CDR3 DNA. D genes are given only for firm matches. Clone size is not always given. Where it is, it says once, few, many or a class for expanded clones.

size: NA; J: TRBJ1-5; V: TRBV7-9; D: NA; CDR3: CASSPGTNGNQPQHF; DNA: TGTGCCAGCAGCCCCGGGACAAACGGCAATCAGCCCCAGCATTTT
size: NA; J: TRBJ2-3; V: TRBV7-2; D: TRBD2; CDR3: CASSLAELAGTGTDTQYF; DNA: TGTGCCAGCAGCCTAGCGGAACTAGCGGGAACGGGGACAGATACGCAGTATTTT
size: NA; J: TRBJ2-7; V: TRBV29-1; D: TRBD1; CDR3: CSFSGTGGSEQYF; DNA: TGCAGCTTCTCCGGGACAGGGGGGTCCGAGCAGTACTTC
size: NA; J: TRBJ2-3; V: TRBV2; D: NA; CDR3: CASSAQLAGSTDTQYF; DNA: TGTGCCAGCAGTGCCCAACTAGCAGGTTCCACAGATACGCAGTATTTT
size: NA; J: TRBJ2-5; V: TRBV11-2; D: TRBD1; CDR3: CASSYGQGGSQETQYF; DNA: TGTGCCAGCAGCTACGGACAGGGGGGATCCCAAGAGACCCAGTACTTC
size: NA; J: TRBJ2-3; V: TRBV19; D: NA; CDR3: CASSYGQTDTQYF; DNA: TGTGCCAGTAGTTATGGACAGACAGATACGCAGTATTTT
size: NA; J: TRBJ1-5; V: TRBV29-1; D: NA; CDR3: CSVDFVPVGLNSNQPQHF; DNA: TGCAGCGTTGATTTCGTACCCGTCGGCCTAAATAGCAATCAGCCCCAGCATTTT
size: NA; J: TRBJ2-1; V: TRBV7-3; D: TRBD2; CDR3: CASSLRGLAAYNEQFF; DNA: TGTGCCAGCAGCTTAAGGGGACTAGCGGCTTACAATGAGCAGTTCTTC
size: NA; J: TRBJ2-3; V: TRBV7-3; D: NA; CDR3: CASSLTGFEDTQYF; DNA: TGTGCCAGCAGCTTAACTGGGTTCGAGGATACGCAGTATTTT
size: NA; J: TRBJ2-7; V: TRBV5-1; D: TRBD1; CDR3: CASTPQGASYEQYF; DNA: TGCGCCAGCACCCCACAGGGGGCTTCCTACGAGCAGTACTTC
size: once; J: TRBJ2-7; V: TRBV18; D: TRBD1; CDR3: CASSPGDRGRHEQYF; DNA: TGTGCCAGCTCACCCGGGGACAGGGGGCGTCACGAGCAGTACTTC
size: NA; J: TRBJ1-4; V: TRBV9; D: NA; CDR3: CASSVGVGNEKLFF; DNA: TGTGCCAGCAGCGTTGGTGTGGGTAATGAAAAACTGTTTTTT
size: few; J: TRBJ1-2; V: TRBV28; D: TRBD1; CDR3: CASSPGTGYGYTF; DNA: TGTGCCAGCAGCCCCGGGACAGGGTATGGCTACACCTTC
size: NA; J: TRBJ2-5; V: TRBV10-3; D: TRBD1; CDR3: CAISPGQGEETQYF; DNA: TGTGCCATCAGCCCCGGACAGGGGGAAGAGACCCAGTACTTC
size: NA; J: TRBJ2-3; V: TRBV11-3; D: NA; CDR3: CASSLSGTDTQYF; DNA: TGTGCCAGCAGCTTAAGTGGGACAGATACGCAGTATTTT
size: NA; J: TRBJ2-5; V: TRBV7-9; D: NA; CDR3: CASRPRTAQEAQYF; DNA: TGTGCCAGCAGACCCAGGACAGCCCAAGAGGCCCAGTACTTC
size: NA; J: TRBJ1-2; V: TRBV30; D: TRBD1; CDR3: CAWSVGTDYGYTF; DNA: TGTGCCTGGAGTGTAGGGACAGACTATGGCTACACCTTC
size: few; J: TRBJ2-1; V: TRBV27; D: NA; CDR3: CASRTLLNEQFF; DNA: TGTGCCAGCCGTACCCTGCTCAATGAGCAGTTCTTC
size: NA; J: TRBJ1-1; V: TRBV2; D: TRBD1; CDR3: CASSWGQGGEAFF; DNA: TGTGCCAGCAGCTGGGGACAGGGGGGAGAAGCTTTCTTT
size: NA; J: TRBJ2-2; V: TRBV19; D: NA; CDR3: CASWEGGSIAGELFF; DNA: TGTGCCAGTTGGGAAGGGGGATCCATCGCCGGGGAGCTGTTTTTT
size: NA; J: TRBJ2-4; V: TRBV5-4; D: NA; CDR3: CASSLGWAGPENIQYF; DNA: TGTGCCAGCAGCTTGGGGTGGGCGGGACCGGAGAACATTCAGTACTTC
size: few; J: TRBJ1-1; V: TRBV2; D: NA; CDR3: CASSVEGMNTEAFF; DNA: TGTGCCAGCAGTGTAGAGGGGATGAACACTGAAGCTTTCTTT
size: NA; J: TRBJ2-7; V: TRBV5-6; D: NA; CDR3: CASSLGPEQYF; DNA: TGTGCCAGCAGCTTGGGTCCCGAGCAGTACTTC
size: NA; J: TRBJ2-5; V: TRBV7-9; D: NA; CDR3: CASSLARQDQETQYF; DNA: TGTGCCAGCAGCTTAGCGAGACAGGACCAAGAGACCCAGTACTTC
size: NA; J: TRBJ2-3; V: TRBV29-1; D: NA; CDR3: CSVGRRVRTDTQYF; DNA: TGCAGCGTTGGGAGGCGGGTCCGCACAGATACGCAGTATTTT
size: many; J: TRBJ1-2; V: TRBV7-2; D: NA; CDR3: CASSLFKGGGKYGYTF; DNA: TGTGCCAGCAGCTTATTCAAGGGGGGAGGGAAGTATGGCTACACCTTC
size: NA; J: TRBJ2-7; V: TRBV7-9; D: NA; CDR3: CASSSSHSYEQYF; DNA: TGTGCCAGCAGCTCCTCCCACTCCTACGAGCAGTACTTC
size: NA; J: TRBJ2-5; V: TRBV7-2; D: TRBD2; CDR3: CASSLGGGGRALETQYF; DNA: TGTGCCAGCAGCTTAGGCGGTGGCGGGAGGGCCTTAGAGACCCAGTACTTC
size: NA; J: TRBJ1-5; V: TRBV6-9; D: TRBD1; CDR3: CASSWDRGFKQPQHF; DNA: TGTGCCAGCAGTTGGGACAGGGGGTTCAAACAGCCCCAGCATTTT
size: NA; J: TRBJ2-2; V: TRBV5-1; D: NA; CDR3: CASSLDPQGNTGELFF; DNA: TGCGCCAGCAGCTTGGATCCGCAGGGGAACACCGGGGAGCTGTTTTTT
size: NA; J: TRBJ2-7; V: TRBV4-2; D: NA; CDR3: CASSQDLPGTPYEQYF; DNA: TGTGCCAGCAGCCAAGATCTCCCAGGGACCCCCTACGAGCAGTACTTC
size: NA; J: TRBJ2-7; V: TRBV5-1; D: NA; CDR3: CASSDPRGGGDEQYF; DNA: TGCGCCAGCAGCGACCCGCGAGGAGGTGGAGACGAGCAGTACTTC
size: NA; J: TRBJ2-3; V: TRBV10-3; D: NA; CDR3: CAISEDYTIPTDTQYF; DNA: TGTGCCATCAGTGAGGACTATACCATTCCCACAGATACGCAGTATTTT
size: NA; J: TRBJ2-2; V: TRBV6-5; D: NA; CDR3: CASSSYNTGELFF; DNA: TGTGCCAGCAGTTCATATAACACCGGGGAGCTGTTTTTT
size: NA; J: TRBJ2-5; V: TRBV28; D: TRBD2; CDR3: CASSFQWGGAEETQYF; DNA: TGTGCCAGCAGTTTCCAATGGGGGGGAGCGGAAGAGACCCAGTACTTC
size: many; J: TRBJ2-7; V: TRBV5-4; D: NA; CDR3: CASSLGVAGTYSYEQYF; DNA: TGTGCCAGCAGCTTGGGAGTAGCAGGGACGTACTCCTACGAGCAGTACTTC
size: NA; J: TRBJ1-3; V: TRBV15; D: NA; CDR3: CATSRDPGNTIYF; DNA: TGTGCCACCAGCAGAGATCCTGGAAACACCATATATTTT
size: NA; J: TRBJ2-1; V: TRBV6-6; D: NA; CDR3: CASSYGGAGIDEQFF; DNA: TGTGCCAGCAGTTACGGGGGGGCGGGAATTGATGAGCAGTTCTTC
size: NA; J: TRBJ2-1; V: TRBV10-3; D: TRBD2; CDR3: CAIGGTSGIFQFF; DNA: TGTGCCATCGGAGGGACTAGCGGGATTTTCCAGTTCTTC
size: NA; J: TRBJ1-5; V: TRBV15; D: NA; CDR3: CATSRGRGNQPQHF; DNA: TGTGCCACCAGCAGAGGTCGGGGCAATCAGCCCCAGCATTTT
size: few; J: TRBJ2-7; V: TRBV2; D: NA; CDR3: CASSVGAVVYEQYF; DNA: TGTGCCAGCAGTGTGGGTGCGGTAGTCTACGAGCAGTACTTC
size: NA; J: TRBJ2-1; V: TRBV6-1; D: TRBD1; CDR3: CASSAGQGSGINEQFF; DNA: TGTGCCAGCAGTGCGGGACAGGGGAGCGGTATTAATGAGCAGTTCTTC
size: few; J: TRBJ2-3; V: TRBV5-1; D: TRBD1; CDR3: CASRPGQGTDTQYF; DNA: TGCGCCAGCAGACCGGGACAGGGTACGGATACGCAGTATTTT
size: NA; J: TRBJ1-2; V: TRBV10-1; D: NA; CDR3: CASSNLNYGYTF; DNA: TGCGCCAGCAGTAACCTAAACTATGGCTACACCTTC
size: NA; J: TRBJ1-1; V: TRBV5-1; D: NA; CDR3: CASSLGDGDTEAFF; DNA: TGCGCCAGCAGCTTGGGAGACGGGGACACTGAAGCTTTCTTT
size: NA; J: TRBJ2-7; V: TRBV18; D: NA; CDR3: CASSPKGGVPYEQYF; DNA: TGTGCCAGCTCACCCAAGGGGGGCGTCCCCTACGAGCAGTACTTC
size: NA; J: TRBJ2-5; V: TRBV5-6; D: TRBD1; CDR3: CASSRRAQGGETQYF; DNA: TGTGCCAGCAGCCGCCGGGCACAGGGGGGAGAGACCCAGTACTTC
size: once; J: TRBJ2-3; V: TRBV11-3; D: TRBD2; CDR3: CASSGGLTDTQYF; DNA: TGTGCCAGCTCGGGAGGGTTAACAGATACGCAGTATTTT
size: NA; J: TRBJ1-2; V: TRBV6-1; D: NA; CDR3: CASSAGGQVLYGYTF; DNA: TGTGCCAGCAGTGCCGGAGGGCAGGTCCTCTATGGCTACACCTTC
size: NA; J: TRBJ1-3; V: TRBV10-3; D: NA; CDR3: CAISDRPTGTKATNTIYF; DNA: TGTGCCATCAGTGACCGACCAACAGGGACAAAAGCGACAAACACCATATATTTT
size: once; J: TRBJ2-7; V: TRBV9; D: NA; CDR3: CASSPTQGMDPYEQYF; DNA: TGTGCCAGCAGCCCTACACAGGGCATGGACCCCTACGAGCAGTACTTC
size: NA; J: TRBJ2-3; V: TRBV9; D: TRBD1; CDR3: CASSFWDRNTDTQYF; DNA: TGTGCCAGCAGCTTCTGGGACAGGAACACAGATACGCAGTATTTT
size: NA; J: TRBJ1-2; V: TRBV2; D: TRBD1; CDR3: CASSSQGATYGYTF; DNA: TGTGCCAGCAGTTCGCAGGGGGCCACTTATGGCTACACCTTC
size: once; J: TRBJ2-7; V: TRBV28; D: TRBD2; CDR3: CASMRDYGYEQYF; DNA: TGTGCCAGCATGCGGGACTACGGATACGAGCAGTACTTC
size: NA; J: TRBJ2-1; V: TRBV19; D: NA; CDR3: CASSIVGTQFF; DNA: TGTGCCAGTAGTATCGTGGGGACGCAGTTCTTC
size: NA; J: TRBJ1-2; V: TRBV19; D: NA; CDR3: CASSMTERFGYTF; DNA: TGTGCCAGTAGTATGACAGAGAGGTTCGGCTACACCTTC
size: NA; J: TRBJ2-7; V: TRBV20-1; D: NA; CDR3: CSAAGAGEQYF; DNA: TGCAGTGCTGCGGGGGCGGGCGAGCAGTACTTC
size: NA; J: TRBJ1-2; V: TRBV5-8; D: NA; CDR3: CASSLGGFEGVYGYTF; DNA: TGTGCCAGCAGCTTGGGCGGGTTCGAGGGGGTCTATGGCTACACCTTC
size: NA; J: TRBJ2-1; V: TRBV18; D: TRBD2; CDR3: CASSPRSGLAYNEQFF; DNA: TGTGCCAGCTCACCACGATCGGGACTAGCCTACAATGAGCAGTTCTTC
size: NA; J: TRBJ2-6; V: TRBV9; D: NA; CDR3: CASSHGASGANVLTF; DNA: TGTGCCAGCAGCCACGGGGCCTCTGGGGCCAACGTCCTGACTTTC